These 11 T cell receptor beta chains came from one sample sequenced in a study of T cell responses to AZD1222 COVID-19 vaccine. The repertoire was sequenced with immunoSEQ multiplex PCR; TCRdb's copy has only in-frame clones and lacks some. Counted here are approximately 120,000 clones, over 75% occurring once; the ten biggest clones make up less than 6.5%. The sequences come from peripheral blood, collected on day 0 of AZD1222 vaccination. These receptors all come from an adult in good health.

This clone was detected only once. CDR3: CASSIAGRGPGNTIYF. The DNA of the CDR3 is TGTGCCAGTAGTATAGCGGGACGAGGGCCTGGAAACACCATATATTTT. This chain joins TRBV19 and TRBJ1-3; possibly TRBD1 for D (5 bases). V lost 1 base to trimming and J lost 2 bases, with 12 bases between them. CDR3 length: 16 amino acids. Germline-derived CDR1 and CDR2 are LNHDA and SQIVND (reference sequence).

The J gene is TRBJ1-1, the V gene TRBV6-1; 9 nucleotides line up with TRBD1. V shed 3 bases and J 11 bases; nucleotides not matched to a gene: 4. Germline-derived CDR1 and CDR2 are MNHNS and SASEGT. The CDR3 is 12 residues long. The CDR3 bases are TGTGCCAGCAGTGATAGGGACAGGGTGGCTTTCTTT. Protein product: CASSDRDRVAFF.

The rearrangement joins TRBV11-3 to TRBJ2-6; TRBD1 matches 9 bases. V was pared by 5 bases and J by 3 bases, with 5 bases of the junction left unmatched. CDR3 length: 16 amino acids. Germline V gives CDR1 SGHNT, CDR2 YENEEA. Here the CDR3 DNA reads TGTGCCAGCAGCGTCGGGACAGGGTTTGGGGCCAACGTCCTGACTTTC. It translates to CASSVGTGFGANVLTF. Full variable domain (missing parts from reference TRBV11-3 and TRBJ2-6): EAGVVQSPRYKIIEKKQPVAFWCNPISGHNTLYWYLQNLGQGPELLIRYENEEAVDDSQLPKDRFSAERLKGVDSTLKIQPAELGDSAVYLCASSVGTGFGANVLTFGAGSRLTVL.

The CDR3 nucleotides are TGTGCCTGGGCGGACAGGGGCGATCAGCCCCAGCATTTT. Its protein is CAWADRGDQPQHF. This sequence joins TRBV30 and TRBJ1-5; 9 positions agree with TRBD1. Trimming cost V 5 bases and J 5 bases; bases outside gene matches: 4. This CDR3 has 13 amino acids. Germline V CDR1 and CDR2: GTSNPN, SVGIG (reference sequence). Full variable domain (rest looked up from reference TRBV30 and TRBJ1-5): SQTIHQWPATLVQPVGSPLSLECTVEGTSNPNLYWYRQAAGRGLQLLFYSVGIGQISSEVPQNLSASRPQDRQFILSSKKLLLSDSGFYLCAWADRGDQPQHFGDGTRLSIL.

J is TRBJ2-7 and V is TRBV18, with D unresolved. The CDR3 spans 13 residues. Germline V gene lookup returns CDR1 KGHSH and CDR2 LQKENI. V lost 6 bases and J 3 bases, leaving 12 bases between the germline ends. DNA of the CDR3: TGTGCCAGCTCGTCCCCTGGGGTCTACGAGCAGTACTTC. This gives the protein CASSSPGVYEQYF.

V and J are TRBV4-2 and TRBJ2-1; 7 nucleotides align to TRBD2. CDR1 and CDR2 from the germline V gene are LGHNA and YNFKEQ. Trimming took 0 bases from V and 4 from J; bases not matched to a gene: 6. The CDR3 has 16 amino acids. The DNA of the CDR3 is TGTGCCAGCAGCCAAGATCTGAGCGGGGCATACAATGAGCAGTTCTTC. It is translated as CASSQDLSGAYNEQFF.

The rearrangement joins TRBV24-1 to TRBJ2-1; 10 bases are shared with TRBD2. From germline, CDR1 is KGHDR and CDR2 SFDVKD. The V and J ends lost 3 bases and 5 bases, in that order; junction bases with no gene match: 6. There are 16 residues in the CDR3. The CDR3, as DNA: TGTGCCACCAGTGATCCCAGCGGGGGGGCTGACAATGAGCAGTTCTTC. Its protein product is CATSDPSGGADNEQFF.

This chain uses TRBV4-1 with TRBJ1-1; no clear D gene. The V end lost 0 bases, the J end lost 5 bases, and 10 bases lay between the germline ends. This CDR3 comprises 14 residues. CDR1 MGHRA and CDR2 YSYEKL come from the germline V gene. CDR3 in DNA: TGCGCCAGCAGCCAAGAACATGGGCGAACTGAAGCTTTCTTT. Encoded protein: CASSQEHGRTEAFF.

J is TRBJ1-3 and V is TRBV4-1; the match to TRBD1 covers 8 bases. This CDR3 is 18 amino acids long. The J segment lost 0 bases and the V segment lost 4 bases, leaving 11 bases of the junction unmatched. Germline assignment: CDR1 MGHRA and CDR2 YSYEKL. CDR3 in amino acids: CASSRVVGQGTSGNTIYF. CDR3 bases: TGCGCCAGCAGCCGAGTCGTCGGACAGGGAACCTCTGGAAACACCATATATTTT.

Here the CDR3 reads CASSSLFGQTTRGEKLFF. The CDR3 nucleotides read TGTGCCAGTAGTTCCCTGTTCGGACAAACCACACGGGGTGAAAAACTGTTTTTT. V gene TRBV19 combines with J gene TRBJ1-4, with a tentative D call TRBD1 (5 bases). CDR1 and CDR2 from the germline V gene are LNHDA and SQIVND (reference sequence). This CDR3 has 18 amino acids. V was clipped by 5 bases and J by 7 bases, with 26 bases between them.

This CDR3 reads CAWSPQGYQPQHF. CDR3 nucleotide sequence: TGTGCCTGGAGCCCACAGGGTTATCAGCCCCAGCATTTT. The chain joins TRBV30 to TRBJ1-5; D possibly corresponds to TRBD1 (6 bases). CDR3 length: 13 residues. The ends were cut back, 3 bases at V and 5 bases at J, with 11 bases in the middle. Germline V lookup: CDR1 GTSNPN, CDR2 SVGIG (reference sequence). Full variable domain (missing parts from reference TRBV30 and TRBJ1-5): SQTIHQWPATLVQPVGSPLSLECTVEGTSNPNLYWYRQAAGRGLQLLFYSVGIGQISSEVPQNLSASRPQDRQFILSSKKLLLSDSGFYLCAWSPQGYQPQHFGDGTRLSIL.